The clone carrying this TCR beta chain was counted many times. Its cognate antigen is unknown. CDR3 length: 15 amino acids. Germline trimming cut 5 bases from V and 4 bases from J; bases unmatched to any gene: 5. CDR1 and CDR2 from the germline V gene are WSHSY and SAAADI. The sample belongs to a study of T-cell reconstitution after alpha-beta-depleted transplantation in children. Study results and caveats: Reported findings indicate that, about two months after transplant, alpha-beta T cells came from several hundred expanded clones, which were derived from non-depleted graft cells. The main origin of T-cell counts and diversity one year after transplant was newly produced T cells. Day-60 TCRbeta diversity that was high in some patients was derived from surviving recipient T cells and thymic progenitors.

Unique molecular identifiers were used to barcode this TCRbeta library. Each CDR3 protein is one row after TCRdb ran MiXCR on the PCR reads. The table has fewer than 350,000 distinct CDR3 sequences, less than 9.5% seen once. This sequence joins TRBV10-2 and TRBJ2-5, with 12 nucleotides matching TRBD2. The sequence was obtained from a female patient between 2 and 15 years old who had a stem cell transplant for Fanconi anemia, so the T cells may come from the graft donor. Sequencing was performed on peripheral blood, taken 360 days after TCRalphabeta/CD19-depleted stem cell transplant. The CDR3 reads CASSFPGLAGETQYF. The DNA for the CDR3 is TGCGCCAGCAGTTTCCCGGGACTAGCGGGAGAGACCCAGTACTTC.